The present T cell receptor (beta chain) was sequenced within a study of persistence of HIV-infected CD4 T cells. This clone was seen once. The antigen is not known. Overlapping HIV-1 Gag 15-mer peptides at about 1 ug per peptide per mL were used. Memory cells lacking CD40L and CD69 with high CD45RO were sorted. The libraries were made with immunoSEQ version 4 in survey mode. Clones were read by immunoSEQ multiplex PCR, and TCRdb kept only the in-frame ones, dropping some. The sample consists of about 40,000 clones, around 82% of them appearing once. This receptor was identified in an adult man with HIV who was CMV-seropositive. Sequencing used CD4+ T cells sorted from PBMCs after roughly 18-hour stimulation, obtained from a patient who received antiretroviral therapy.

The DNA of the CDR3 is TGTGCCAGCAGAAAGGAGGGGCGGCCTGAAGCTTTCTTT. Encoded protein: CASRKEGRPEAFF. The gene calls are TRBV12-3 or TRBV12-4 and TRBJ1-1; D perhaps matches TRBD1 (5 bases). V gave up 6 bases and J gave up 6 bases, with 14 bases separating them. The CDR3 has 13 amino acids.